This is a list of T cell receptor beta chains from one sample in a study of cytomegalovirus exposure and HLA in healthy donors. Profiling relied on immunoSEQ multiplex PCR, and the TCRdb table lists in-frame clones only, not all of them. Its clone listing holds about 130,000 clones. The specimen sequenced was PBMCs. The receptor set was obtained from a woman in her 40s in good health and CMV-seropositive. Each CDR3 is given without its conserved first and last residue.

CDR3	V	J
AISVQGSQETQY	TRBV10-3	TRBJ2-5
ASSFPTGSGNTIY	TRBV28	TRBJ1-3
ASALDRRGTQY	TRBV19	TRBJ2-5
ASSAEVAGRLETQY	TRBV2	TRBJ2-5
ASSERGRALDEQY	TRBV6-1	-
ASSWTSGSSYEQY	TRBV5-1	TRBJ2-7
ASSEVNGGNTEAF	TRBV2	TRBJ1-1
ASSPAGPYNEQF	TRBV7-9	TRBJ2-1
ASSVSSRDNEQF	TRBV9	TRBJ2-1
ASSPGRVGETQY	TRBV6-5	TRBJ2-5
AWSVAGEGIRGIQY	TRBV30	TRBJ2-4
ASSVGTGRFHEQF	TRBV9	TRBJ2-1
SAVLEVEQF	TRBV20-1	TRBJ2-1
ASSGLAGGTDTQY	TRBV6-4	TRBJ2-3
ASSSPGSSTYEQY	TRBV6-5	TRBJ2-7
ASSPPLGGTDTQY	TRBV5-1	TRBJ2-3
ASKSLAESPYEQY	TRBV7-2	TRBJ2-7
ASGRGTGIYNEQF	TRBV19	TRBJ2-1
AGDRGLKGYT	TRBV30	TRBJ1-2
ASSILWRPWSNTEAF	TRBV19	TRBJ1-1
ASSSGHPPSYNEQF	TRBV7-3	TRBJ2-1
AWAQGTYEQY	TRBV30	TRBJ2-7
ASSLLSGGGNPNEQF	TRBV7-9	TRBJ2-1
ASRQGRKEQY	TRBV6-4	TRBJ2-7
ASSVGLGGYVATDTQY	TRBV9	TRBJ2-3
ASSPPASGLNEQF	TRBV18	TRBJ2-1
ASSSSSGIYNEQF	TRBV7-8	TRBJ2-1
ASSLVALRGNEQF	TRBV5-1	TRBJ2-1
ASSRERGGEQY	TRBV11-2	TRBJ2-7
ASSWGGQGRVQY	TRBV5-8	TRBJ2-7
ASSWGGSNTGELF	TRBV5-1	TRBJ2-2
ASSRTGGSYEQY	TRBV5-6	TRBJ2-7
AWKGAEQWTQH	TRBV30	TRBJ1-5